The clone carrying this T cell receptor (beta chain) was seen only a few times. Its antigen is still unknown. Profiling of TCR beta VDJ combinations and CDR3 sequences used genomic DNA as template. Each CDR3 protein gets one entry after TCRdb re-called the reads with MiXCR. This sample has hundreds of thousands of distinct CDR3 sequences, with roughly 34% found just once. By flow cytometry, patients selected for sequencing had shown an expansion of CD8+CD57+ cells. This sample was taken from a study of CD8+CD57+ T cells in acquired aplastic anemia. Looking at the study overall: The average for DNA from sorted CD4+ and CD8+ cells was 3 to 3.5 ug.

The V and J ends lost 6 bases and 7 bases, in that order; junction bases with no gene match: 12. Germline CDR1 is SQVTM and CDR2 is ANQGSEA. The CDR3 has 13 amino acids. The study's findings and limits: Controls did not differ significantly from patients in CD8+ Simpson's diversity.

Sequencing was carried out using sorted CD4+, CD8+, or CD8+CD57+ T cells (not recorded which) from PBMCs. The source is a human donor with aplastic anemia. This sequence joins TRBV29-1 and TRBJ2-7, with 7 bases identical to TRBD1. This CDR3 reads CSVRGQPPWEQYF. CDR3 nucleotide sequence: TGCAGCGTCCGGGGACAGCCCCCATGGGAGCAGTACTTC.